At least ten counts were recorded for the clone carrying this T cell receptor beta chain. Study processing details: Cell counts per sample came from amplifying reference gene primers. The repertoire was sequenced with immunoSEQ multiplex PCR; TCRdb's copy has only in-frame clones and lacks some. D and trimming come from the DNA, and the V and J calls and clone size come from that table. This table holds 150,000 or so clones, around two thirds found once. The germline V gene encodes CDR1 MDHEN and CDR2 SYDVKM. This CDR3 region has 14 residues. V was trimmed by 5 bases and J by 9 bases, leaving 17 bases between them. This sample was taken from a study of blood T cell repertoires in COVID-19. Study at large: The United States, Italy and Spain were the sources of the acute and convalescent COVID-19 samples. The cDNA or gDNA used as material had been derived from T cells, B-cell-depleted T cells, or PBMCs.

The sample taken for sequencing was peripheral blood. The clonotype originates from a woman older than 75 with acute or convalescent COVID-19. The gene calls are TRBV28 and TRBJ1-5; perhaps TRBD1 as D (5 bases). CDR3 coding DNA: TGTGCCAGCAGTCAAGGACGGGGACTACGGCCCCAGCATTTT. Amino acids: CASSQGRGLRPQHF.